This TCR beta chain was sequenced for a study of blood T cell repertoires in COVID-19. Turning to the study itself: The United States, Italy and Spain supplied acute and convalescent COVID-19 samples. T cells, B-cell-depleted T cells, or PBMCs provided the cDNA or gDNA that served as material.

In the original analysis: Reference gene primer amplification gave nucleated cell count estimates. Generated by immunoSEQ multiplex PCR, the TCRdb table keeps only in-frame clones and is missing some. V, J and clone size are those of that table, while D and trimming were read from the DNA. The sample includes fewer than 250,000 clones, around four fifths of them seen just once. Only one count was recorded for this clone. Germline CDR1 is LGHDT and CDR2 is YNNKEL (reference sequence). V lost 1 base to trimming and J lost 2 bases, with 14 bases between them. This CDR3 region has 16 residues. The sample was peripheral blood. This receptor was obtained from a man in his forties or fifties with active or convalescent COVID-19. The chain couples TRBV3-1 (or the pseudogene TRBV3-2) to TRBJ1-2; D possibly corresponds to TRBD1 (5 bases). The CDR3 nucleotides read TGTGCCAGCAGCCAAGTGGGGCACGGGGGAAACTATGGCTACACCTTC. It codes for CASSQVGHGGNYGYTF.